This paragraph reports one T cell receptor (beta chain). TCRdb re-called the 5' RACE reads and shows each CDR3 protein once, DNA omitted. The table for this sample gives about 380,000 distinct CDR3 sequences. The data originate from a study of T cells expressing NK-cell markers. In the study overall: The TCR beta repertoires originated in sorted CD3+CD56+NKG2C+, CD3+CD56+NKG2C- and CD3+CD56-NKG2C+ T cells.

The sequencing sample was made of blood T cells: a sorted CD56 or NKG2C T cell subset, CD4+ or CD8+ T cells, or bulk PBMC T cells (not recorded which). The TCR was taken from a man aged 18 to 69 in good health.

The CDR3: CASTLAGGEQFF. The rearrangement links TRBV3-1 to TRBJ2-1; TCRdb proposes TRBD2, but this gene call is untestable without DNA. The CDR3 extends over 12 amino acids. The germline CDR1 and CDR2 sequences are LGHDT and YNNKEL (reference sequence).